This T cell receptor (beta chain) was documented in a study of graft-versus-host responses after intestinal transplantation. Looking at the study overall: Every transplant recipient was induced with anti-thymocyte globulin, then maintained on tacrolimus and steroids for 2 to 4 years. Study conclusions and caveats: Recipient bone marrow held GvH clones, some seen earlier in ileum or blood.

V was pared by 5 bases and J by 0 bases, with 7 bases between. There are 13 residues in the CDR3. From germline, CDR1 is SGHVS and CDR2 FQNEAQ. Sequencing used immunoSEQ multiplex PCR; TCRdb keeps in-frame clones, though not all of them. Here the sample spans fewer than 95,000 clones, roughly 93% being singletons. As concerns this clone: Its antigen is unidentified.

This sequence originates from a human donor who was the organ donor for an intestinal transplant. The sequencing used unstimulated CD4+ T cells sorted from spleen or lymph node cells, collected before transplant. This chain uses TRBV7-8 with TRBJ1-2; D uncertain. This CDR3 is CASSPGANYGYTF. The CDR3 nucleotides read TGTGCCAGCAGCCCAGGTGCTAACTATGGCTACACCTTC.